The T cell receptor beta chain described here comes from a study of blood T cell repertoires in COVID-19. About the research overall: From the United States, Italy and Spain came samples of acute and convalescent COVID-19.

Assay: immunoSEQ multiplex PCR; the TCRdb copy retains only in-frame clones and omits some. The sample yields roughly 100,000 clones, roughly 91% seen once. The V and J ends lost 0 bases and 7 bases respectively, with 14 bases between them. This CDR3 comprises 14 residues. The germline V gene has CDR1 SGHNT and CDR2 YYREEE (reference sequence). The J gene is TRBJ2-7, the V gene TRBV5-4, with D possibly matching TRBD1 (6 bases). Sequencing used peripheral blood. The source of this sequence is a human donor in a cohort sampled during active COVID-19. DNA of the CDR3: TGTGCCAGCAGCTTGGCAGCAGGGGATTGGGAGCAGTACTTC. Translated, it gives CASSLAAGDWEQYF.